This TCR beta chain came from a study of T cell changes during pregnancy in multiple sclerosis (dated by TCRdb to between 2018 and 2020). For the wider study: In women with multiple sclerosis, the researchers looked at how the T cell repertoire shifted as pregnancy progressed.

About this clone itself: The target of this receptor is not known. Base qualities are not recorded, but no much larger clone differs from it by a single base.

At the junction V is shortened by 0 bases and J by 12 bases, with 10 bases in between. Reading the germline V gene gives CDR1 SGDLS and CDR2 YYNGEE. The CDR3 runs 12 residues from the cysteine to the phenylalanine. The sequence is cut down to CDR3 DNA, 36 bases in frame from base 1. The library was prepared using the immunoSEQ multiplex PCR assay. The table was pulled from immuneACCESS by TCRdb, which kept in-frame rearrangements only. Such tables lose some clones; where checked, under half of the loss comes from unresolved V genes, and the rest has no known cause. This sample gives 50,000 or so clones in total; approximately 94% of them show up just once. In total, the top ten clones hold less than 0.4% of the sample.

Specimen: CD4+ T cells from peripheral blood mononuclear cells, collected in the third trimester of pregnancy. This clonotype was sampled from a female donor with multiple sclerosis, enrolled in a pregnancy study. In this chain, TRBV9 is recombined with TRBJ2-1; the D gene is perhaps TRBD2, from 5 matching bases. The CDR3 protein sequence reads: CASSVGLARQFF. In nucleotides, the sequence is TGTGCCAGCAGCGTAGGGCTAGCCAGGCAGTTCTTC.